This TCR beta chain was retrieved from a study of T cell changes during pregnancy in multiple sclerosis. The method was immunoSEQ multiplex PCR; TCRdb's version includes in-frame clones alone and lacks a portion of them. The data contain roughly 40,000 clones, approximately 88% of them seen just once; the ten biggest clones take up 1.2%. Trimming stripped 1 base from V and 10 bases from J, with 17 bases between. Germline V lookup: CDR1 SNHLY, CDR2 FYNNEI. The CDR3 is 15 residues long. The receptor was derived from a female donor with multiple sclerosis, enrolled in a pregnancy study. The sequenced sample was CD4+ T cells from peripheral blood mononuclear cells, obtained before pregnancy. The gene calls are TRBV2 and TRBJ2-1, with a tentative D call TRBD1 (5 bases). CDR3: CASSEGAISQDEQFF. CDR3 sequence (DNA): TGTGCCAGCAGTGAAGGGGCGATCTCACAGGACGAGCAGTTCTTC.